This T cell receptor (beta chain) was sequenced in a study of radiotherapy plus CTLA-4 blockade in lung cancer. Concerning this clone itself: The antigen is undetermined.

Study results and caveats: An expansion of tumor-derived TCR clones occurred in blood after radiotherapy plus ipilimumab.

Trimming cost V 3 bases and J 0 bases, with 9 bases left between them. This CDR3 contains 15 residues. From germline, CDR1 is SGHNT and CDR2 YENEEA. Sequencing used immunoSEQ multiplex PCR; TCRdb keeps in-frame clones, though not all of them. The sample consists of roughly 60,000 clones, 76% of them appearing once. The sequence came from a human donor with non-small cell lung cancer who had a complete response to radiotherapy plus ipilimumab. Sequences were derived from peripheral blood, sampled from a patient treated with radiotherapy plus ipilimumab. The chain joins TRBV11-3 to TRBJ1-5; D uncertain. Here the CDR3 DNA reads TGTGCCAGCAGCTTGGAGATAAATAGCAATCAGCCCCAGCATTTT. Protein sequence: CASSLEINSNQPQHF.